The TCR beta chain under discussion was sequenced for a study of blood T cell repertoires in COVID-19. In the study overall: Donors of Cohort 3 who recovered were those that had two negative PCRs, clearance, or symptom resolution. The United States, Italy and Spain were the sources of the acute and convalescent COVID-19 samples.

In the authors' workflow: For nucleated cells, counts were estimated from reference gene primer amplification. Here immunoSEQ multiplex PCR was the method, and the copy in TCRdb shows in-frame clones only, minus some. That table supplies the V and J calls and clone size; D and trimming were determined from the DNA. Of a few hundred thousand clones listed, 70% to 90% were seen once; the top ten hold approximately 2%. Those enrolled, adults aged roughly 18 to 89 years, came from about two dozen US areas. Germline CDR1 reads MDHEN; CDR2 reads SYDVKM. This CDR3 has 15 residues. The V end was cut by 5 bases, the J end by 7 bases, with 18 bases between.

The chain links TRBV28 to TRBJ1-5; the D is unclear. The material sequenced was PBMCs or T cells enriched from blood (not recorded which). This sequence was found in a woman aged 55-69 years in a cohort exposed to, infected with or recovered from COVID-19 (not recorded which). The CDR3 sequence: CASSPPRGGGQPQHF. Written as DNA, the CDR3 is TGTGCCAGCAGTCCCCCGCGGGGAGGAGGGCAGCCCCAGCATTTT.